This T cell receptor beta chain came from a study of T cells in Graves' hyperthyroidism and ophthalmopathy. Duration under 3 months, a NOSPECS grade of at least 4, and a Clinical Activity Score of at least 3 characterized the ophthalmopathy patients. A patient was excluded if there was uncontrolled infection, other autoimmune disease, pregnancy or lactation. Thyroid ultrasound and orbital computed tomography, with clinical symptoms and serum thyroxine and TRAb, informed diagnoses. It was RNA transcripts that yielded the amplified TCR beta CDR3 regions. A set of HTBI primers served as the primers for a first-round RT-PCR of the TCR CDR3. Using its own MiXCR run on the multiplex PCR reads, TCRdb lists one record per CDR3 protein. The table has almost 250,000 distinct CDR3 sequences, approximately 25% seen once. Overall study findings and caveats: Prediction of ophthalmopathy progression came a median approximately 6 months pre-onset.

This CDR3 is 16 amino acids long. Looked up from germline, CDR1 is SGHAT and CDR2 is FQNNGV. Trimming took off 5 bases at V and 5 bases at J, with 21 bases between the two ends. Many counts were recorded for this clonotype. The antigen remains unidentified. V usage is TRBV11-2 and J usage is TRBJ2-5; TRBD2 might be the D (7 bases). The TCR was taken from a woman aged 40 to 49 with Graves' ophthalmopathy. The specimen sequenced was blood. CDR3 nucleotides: TGTGCCAGCAGCCCCTTTGCGGGAGTAAGGGGGGAGACCCAGTACTTC. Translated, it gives CASSPFAGVRGETQYF.